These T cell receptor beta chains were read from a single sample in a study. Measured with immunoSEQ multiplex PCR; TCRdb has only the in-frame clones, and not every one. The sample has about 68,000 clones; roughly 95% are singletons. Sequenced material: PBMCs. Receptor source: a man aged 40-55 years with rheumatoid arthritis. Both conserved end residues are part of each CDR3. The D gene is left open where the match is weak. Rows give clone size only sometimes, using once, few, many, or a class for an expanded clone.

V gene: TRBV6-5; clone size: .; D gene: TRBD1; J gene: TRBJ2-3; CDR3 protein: CASSYHDRASTDTQYF; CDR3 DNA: TGTGCCAGCAGTTACCATGACAGGGCCAGCACAGATACGCAGTATTTT
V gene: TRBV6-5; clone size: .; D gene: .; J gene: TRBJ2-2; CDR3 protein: CASSSTGSWELFF; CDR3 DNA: TGTGCCAGCAGTTCTACAGGTTCGTGGGAGCTGTTTTTT
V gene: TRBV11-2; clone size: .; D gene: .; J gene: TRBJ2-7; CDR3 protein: CASSLILKRSPYEQYF; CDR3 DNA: TGTGCCAGCAGCTTAATTCTAAAGCGGTCCCCCTACGAGCAGTACTTC
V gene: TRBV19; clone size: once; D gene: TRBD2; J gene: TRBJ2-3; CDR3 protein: CASSARTSGKATDTQYF; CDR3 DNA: TGTGCCAGTAGTGCCCGAACTAGCGGGAAAGCCACAGATACGCAGTATTTT
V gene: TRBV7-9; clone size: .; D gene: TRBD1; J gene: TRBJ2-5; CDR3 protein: CASSAPWDRKETQYF; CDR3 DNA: TGTGCCAGCAGCGCACCCTGGGACAGGAAAGAGACCCAGTACTTC
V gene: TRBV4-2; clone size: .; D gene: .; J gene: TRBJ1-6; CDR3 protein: CASSQSYLRALDSPLHF; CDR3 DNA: TGTGCCAGCAGCCAATCCTATCTCAGGGCTCTGGATTCACCCCTCCACTTT
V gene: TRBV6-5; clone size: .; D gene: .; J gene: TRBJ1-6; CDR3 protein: CASSYLGPNSPLHF; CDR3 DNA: TGTGCCAGCAGTTATCTTGGACCAAATTCACCCCTCCACTTT
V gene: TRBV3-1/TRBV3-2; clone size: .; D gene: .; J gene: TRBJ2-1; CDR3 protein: CASKRQGGTIGNEQFF; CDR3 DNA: TGTGCCAGCAAAAGACAGGGAGGGACGATCGGCAATGAGCAGTTCTTC
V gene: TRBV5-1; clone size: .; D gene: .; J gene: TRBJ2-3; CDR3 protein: CASSLRQFPDTQYF; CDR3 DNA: TGCGCCAGCAGCTTGAGGCAGTTCCCAGATACGCAGTATTTT
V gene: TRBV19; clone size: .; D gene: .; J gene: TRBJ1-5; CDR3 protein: CASSPRPNGGHYSNQPQHF; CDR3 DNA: TGTGCCAGTAGTCCCAGACCCAATGGTGGGCACTATAGCAATCAGCCCCAGCATTTT
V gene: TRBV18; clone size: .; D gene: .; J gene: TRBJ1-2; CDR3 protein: CASSPDTTYGYTF; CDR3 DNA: TGTGCCAGCTCACCAGATACCACCTATGGCTACACCTTC
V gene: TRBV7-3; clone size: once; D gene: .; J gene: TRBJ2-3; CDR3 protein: CASSLAGYTDTQYF; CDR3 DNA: TGTGCCAGCAGCTTAGCGGGGTACACAGATACGCAGTATTTT
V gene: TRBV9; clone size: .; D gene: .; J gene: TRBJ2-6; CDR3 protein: CASSVNSRISGANVLTF; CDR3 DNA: TGTGCCAGCAGCGTAAACTCGCGAATCTCTGGGGCCAACGTCCTGACTTTC
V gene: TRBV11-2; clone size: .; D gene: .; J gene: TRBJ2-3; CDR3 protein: CASIPRQLSTDTQYF; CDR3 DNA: TGTGCCAGCATCCCCAGACAACTTAGCACAGATACGCAGTATTTT
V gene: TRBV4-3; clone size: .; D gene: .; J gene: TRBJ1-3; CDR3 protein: CASSQGDSRDTIYF; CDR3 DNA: TGCGCCAGCAGCCAAGGGGACTCGAGGGACACCATATATTTT
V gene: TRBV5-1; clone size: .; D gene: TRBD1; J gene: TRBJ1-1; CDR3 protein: CASSSGQGNWNTEAFF; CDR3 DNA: TGCGCCAGCAGCTCTGGACAGGGGAATTGGAACACTGAAGCTTTCTTT
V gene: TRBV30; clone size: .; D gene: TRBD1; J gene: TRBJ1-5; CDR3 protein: CAWCGQGVFQPQHF; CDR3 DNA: TGTGCCTGGTGTGGACAGGGGGTATTCCAGCCCCAGCATTTT
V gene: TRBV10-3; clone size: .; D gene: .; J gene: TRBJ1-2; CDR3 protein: CAISEAYYGYTF; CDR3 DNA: TGTGCCATCAGTGAAGCTTACTATGGCTACACCTTC
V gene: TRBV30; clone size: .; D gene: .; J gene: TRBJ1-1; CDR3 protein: CAWSVRLARSFGEAFF; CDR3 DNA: TGTGCCTGGAGTGTGAGGTTGGCCCGCTCCTTTGGCGAAGCTTTCTTT
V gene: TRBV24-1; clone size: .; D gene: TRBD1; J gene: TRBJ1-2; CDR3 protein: CATSSGQLYGYTF; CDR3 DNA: TGTGCCACCAGTTCGGGACAGCTCTATGGCTACACCTTC
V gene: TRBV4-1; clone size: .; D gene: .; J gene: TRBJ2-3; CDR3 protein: CASSHFPGQTSTDTQYF; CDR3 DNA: TGCGCCAGCAGCCACTTCCCGGGTCAGACTTCCACAGATACGCAGTATTTT
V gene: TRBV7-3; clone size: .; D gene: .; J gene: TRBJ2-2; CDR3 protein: CASSLTRDGTGELFF; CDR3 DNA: TGTGCCAGCAGCCTAACGCGGGATGGCACCGGGGAGCTGTTTTTT
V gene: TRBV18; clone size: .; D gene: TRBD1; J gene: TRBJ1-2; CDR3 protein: CASSPDRELNYGYTF; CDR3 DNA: TGTGCCAGCTCACCAGACAGGGAACTTAACTATGGCTACACCTTC
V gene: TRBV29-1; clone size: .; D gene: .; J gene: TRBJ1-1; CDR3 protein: CSATENTEAFF; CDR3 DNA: TGCAGCGCGACAGAGAACACTGAAGCTTTCTTT
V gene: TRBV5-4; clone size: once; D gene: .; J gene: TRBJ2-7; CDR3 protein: CASSSSDRRASEQYF; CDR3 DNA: TGTGCCAGCAGCTCCTCCGACAGACGCGCTAGCGAGCAGTACTTC
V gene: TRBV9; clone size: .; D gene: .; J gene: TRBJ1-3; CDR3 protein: CASSEDGSGNTIYF; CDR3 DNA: TGTGCCAGCAGCGAGGACGGCTCTGGAAACACCATATATTTT
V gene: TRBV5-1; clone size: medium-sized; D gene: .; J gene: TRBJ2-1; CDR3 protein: CASSSGSRYNEQFF; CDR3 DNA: TGCGCCAGCAGCTCCGGGAGCAGGTACAATGAGCAGTTCTTC
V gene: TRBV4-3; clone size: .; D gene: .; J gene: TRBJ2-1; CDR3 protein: CASSLGFYNEQFF; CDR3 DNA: TGCGCCAGCAGCCTGGGCTTCTACAATGAGCAGTTCTTC